This T cell receptor (beta chain) was observed in a study of blood T cells in healthy people across ages. Study context: Per two T cells, template switching captured roughly one barcoded beta molecule.

PCR was performed a second time for about 6 to 12 cycles using a sample-barcoded 5' primer and a J-beta primer mix. In TCRdb, the 5' RACE reads were re-called with MiXCR into one record per CDR3 protein. The repertoire holds 1.8 million or so distinct CDR3 sequences, about two fifths seen once, with 20% to 25% in the top ten. Source material: blood. This clonotype was obtained from a human donor in good health.

CDR3 DNA sequence: TGCAGTGCTAGAGTTAGACAGGGATTCACTGAAGCTTTCTTT. It codes for CSARVRQGFTEAFF. The chain is built from TRBV20-1 and TRBJ1-1; TRBD1 aligns across 7 bases. This CDR3 spans 14 amino acids. The V gene end was trimmed by 1 base and the J gene end by 4 bases; junction bases not matched to a gene: 6. CDR1 is DFQATT, CDR2 SNEGSKA, per germline (reference sequence).